Sequencing of this TCR beta chain was carried out in a study of blood T cell repertoires in COVID-19. Trimming took 3 bases from V and 0 from J; bases not matched to a gene: 3. The germline V gene encodes CDR1 SGHTA and CDR2 FQGTGA. The CDR3 loop spans 16 amino acids. In the authors' workflow: How many nucleated cells were present was estimated from reference gene primer amplification. The repertoire was sequenced with immunoSEQ multiplex PCR; TCRdb's copy has only in-frame clones and lacks some. V, J and clone size are taken as reported in that table, and D and trimming were inferred from the DNA itself. Here the sample spans about 95,000 clones, 87% being singletons.

The sequence came from a human donor in a cohort sampled during active COVID-19. The V call is TRBV7-3, the J call TRBJ2-3, with 10 nucleotides matching TRBD2. Source material: peripheral blood. CDR3 sequence (DNA): TGTGCCAGCAGCTTCGGGACTAGCGCGAGCACAGATACGCAGTATTTT. Translation gives CASSFGTSASTDTQYF.